This TCR beta chain was sequenced during a study of vaccination effects on CD4 cells after COVID-19. The study, taken as a whole, reports: Just 1 of 255 vaccine-induced clones in healthy recipients was cross-reactive.

Sequencing in the ViraFEST assay came after antigen-specific CD4+ T cells had been expanded with viral peptide pools, which were used to stimulate PBMC. The culture ran for 10 days, and then CD4+ T cells were isolated. Every participant took two doses of the BNT162b2 or mRNA-1273 vaccine. Cultivation was performed at 1.5 million to 2.5 million PBMC per well with roughly 9.2 IU/ml IL-2 and approximately 9.2 ug/ml peptides added. This clone came up a few times. Its antigen is unknown. Method: immunoSEQ multiplex PCR; TCRdb's copy keeps in-frame clones and lacks some. The sample has tens of thousands of clones, less than 85% seen once. This CDR3 has 15 amino acids. The germline gives CDR1 MNHEY, CDR2 SVGAGI. With 4 bases removed from V and 0 bases from J, the gap between germline ends came to 13 bases.

The sample consisted of CD4+ T cells from PBMCs cultured with HCoV-NL63 spike peptides, taken after COVID-19 vaccination. J is TRBJ2-7 and V is TRBV6-5, with a tentative D call TRBD1 (6 bases). This TCR derives from a human donor who received a COVID-19 vaccine. CDR3 region: CASSSTGFSSYEQYF. The CDR3 DNA is TGTGCCAGCAGTTCAACAGGGTTTTCCTCCTACGAGCAGTACTTC.